This T cell receptor delta chain was sequenced in a study of Vδ1+ human thymocytes. Whole-study results and caveats: Unexpected Vdelta2 sequences could cause misinterpretation of bulk repertoire data. Approximately 20% of thymic delta-chain sequences were Vdelta2, with few Vdelta3, unlike blood Vdelta1+ controls. Highly polyclonal TRG and TRD repertoires with Gaussian CDR3 length distributions appeared in thymus.

The template was reverse-transcribed extracted RNA. CDR3 amplicons came from multiplex PCR with pooled V-gene forward and constant-region reverse primers. TCRdb reanalyzed the multiplex PCR reads using CATT. The sample yields 70,000 to 90,000 delta-chain clones, about 38% seen once. Thymocytes were sorted as CD3+ TCRVdelta1+ TCRVdelta2- after alphabeta T cell depletion. CDR3 length equals 23 residues. Germline V gives CDR1 TSWWSYY, CDR2 QGS. A note on this clone: Its antigen remains unidentified. The germline gene is not matched at one end of the junction; a read error may be the cause.

The sequencing sample was made of Vdelta1+ gamma-delta thymocytes from the thymus. This sample's subset: FACS-sorted CD3+ TCRalphabeta- TCRVdelta1+ TCRVdelta2- thymocytes. The chain links TRDV1 to TRDJ1; D could derive from TRDD2 or TRDD3 (9 bases each). The TCR originated in a boy younger than two who had congenital heart surgery. CDR3 sequence (DNA): TGTGCTCTTGGGAATCGGTGCCTTCCTACCGGTACTGGGGGACACTCACTAGCCGAAAAACTCATCTTT. Residues: CALGNRCLPTGTGGHSLAEKLIF.